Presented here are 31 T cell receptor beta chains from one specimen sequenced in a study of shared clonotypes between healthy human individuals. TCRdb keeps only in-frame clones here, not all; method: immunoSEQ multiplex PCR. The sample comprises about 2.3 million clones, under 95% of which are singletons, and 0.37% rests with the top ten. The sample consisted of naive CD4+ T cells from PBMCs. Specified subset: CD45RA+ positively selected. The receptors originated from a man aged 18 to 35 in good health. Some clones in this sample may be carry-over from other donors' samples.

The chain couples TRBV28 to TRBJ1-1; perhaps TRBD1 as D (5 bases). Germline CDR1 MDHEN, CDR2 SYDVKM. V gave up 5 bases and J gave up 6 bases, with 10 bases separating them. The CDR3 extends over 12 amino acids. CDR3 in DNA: TGTGCCAGCAGTCGTGACAGCCCTGAAGCTTTCTTT. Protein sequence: CASSRDSPEAFF.

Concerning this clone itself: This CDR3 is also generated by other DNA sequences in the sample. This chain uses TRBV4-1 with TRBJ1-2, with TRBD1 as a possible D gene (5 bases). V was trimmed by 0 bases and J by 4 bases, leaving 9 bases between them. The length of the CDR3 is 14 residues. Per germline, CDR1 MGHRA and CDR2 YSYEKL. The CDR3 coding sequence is TGCGCCAGCAGCCAAGATCGGGGGGGCTATGGCTACACCTTC. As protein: CASSQDRGGYGYTF.

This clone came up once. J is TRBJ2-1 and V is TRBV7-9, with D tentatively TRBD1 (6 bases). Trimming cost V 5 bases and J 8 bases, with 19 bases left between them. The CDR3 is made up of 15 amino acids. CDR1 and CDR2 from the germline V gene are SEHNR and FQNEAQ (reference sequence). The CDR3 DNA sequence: TGTGCCAGCAGCGGTGAATTCGGGACATTCGATGAGCAGTTCTTC. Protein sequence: CASSGEFGTFDEQFF.

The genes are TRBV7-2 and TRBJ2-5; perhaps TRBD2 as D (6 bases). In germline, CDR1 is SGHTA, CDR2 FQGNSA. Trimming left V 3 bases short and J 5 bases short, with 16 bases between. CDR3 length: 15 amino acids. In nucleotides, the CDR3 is TGTGCCAGCAGCTTTACTAGGGACTGGGCGGAGACCCAGTACTTC. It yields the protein CASSFTRDWAETQYF.

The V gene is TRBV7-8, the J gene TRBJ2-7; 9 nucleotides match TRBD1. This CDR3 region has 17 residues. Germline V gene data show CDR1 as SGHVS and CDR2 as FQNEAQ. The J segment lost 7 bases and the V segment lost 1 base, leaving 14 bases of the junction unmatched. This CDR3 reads CASSLVGGQGPLREQYF. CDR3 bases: TGTGCCAGCAGCTTAGTAGGGGGACAGGGACCTTTAAGAGAGCAGTACTTC.

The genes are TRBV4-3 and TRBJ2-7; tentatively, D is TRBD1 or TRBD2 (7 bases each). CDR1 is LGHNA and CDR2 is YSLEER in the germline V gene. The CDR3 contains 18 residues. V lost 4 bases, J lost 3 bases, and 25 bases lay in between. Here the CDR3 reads CASSRVPGLGQAVYEQYF. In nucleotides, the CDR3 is TGCGCCAGCAGCCGAGTACCCGGACTAGGACAGGCGGTCTACGAGCAGTACTTC.

The CDR3, as DNA: TGTGCCAGCAGTCTCAACAGGGGAAGGGCCTCGCAGTACTTC. It translates to CASSLNRGRASQYF. The chain uses TRBV6-5 and TRBJ2-7, with 7 bases matching TRBD1. The length of the CDR3 is 14 residues. Germline V gene data show CDR1 as MNHEY and CDR2 as SVGAGI. Trimming cost V 5 bases and J 9 bases; bases outside gene matches: 13.

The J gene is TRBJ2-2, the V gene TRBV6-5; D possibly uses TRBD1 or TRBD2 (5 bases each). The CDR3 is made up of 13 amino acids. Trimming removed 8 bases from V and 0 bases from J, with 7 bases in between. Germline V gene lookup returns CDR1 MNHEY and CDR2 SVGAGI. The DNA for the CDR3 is TGTGCCAGCCAGGGACCGAACACCGGGGAGCTGTTTTTT. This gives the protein CASQGPNTGELFF.

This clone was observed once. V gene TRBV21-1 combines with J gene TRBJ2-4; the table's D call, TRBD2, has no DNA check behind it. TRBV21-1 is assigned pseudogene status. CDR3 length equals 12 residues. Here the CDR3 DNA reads TGTGCCAGCAGCCCGGGACTAGCAATTCAGTACTTC. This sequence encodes CASSPGLAIQYF.

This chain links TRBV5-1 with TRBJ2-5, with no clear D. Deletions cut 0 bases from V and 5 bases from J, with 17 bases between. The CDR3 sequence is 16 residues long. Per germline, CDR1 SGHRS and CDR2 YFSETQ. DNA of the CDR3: TGCGCCAGCAGCTTGGCCGGATCTATTGTATCCGAGACCCAGTACTTC. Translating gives CASSLAGSIVSETQYF.

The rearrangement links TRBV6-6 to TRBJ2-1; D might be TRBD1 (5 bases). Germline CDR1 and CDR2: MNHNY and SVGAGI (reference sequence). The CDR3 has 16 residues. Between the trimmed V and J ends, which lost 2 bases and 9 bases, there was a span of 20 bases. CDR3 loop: CASSYEVAGRTGEQFF. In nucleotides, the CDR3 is TGTGCCAGCAGTTACGAGGTGGCAGGGCGTACGGGTGAGCAGTTCTTC.

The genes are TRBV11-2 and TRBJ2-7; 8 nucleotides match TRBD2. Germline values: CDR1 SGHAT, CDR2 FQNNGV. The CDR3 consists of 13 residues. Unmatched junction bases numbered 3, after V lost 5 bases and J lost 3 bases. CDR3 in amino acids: CASSAGGVYEQYF. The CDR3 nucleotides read TGTGCCAGCAGCGCCGGGGGGGTCTACGAGCAGTACTTC.

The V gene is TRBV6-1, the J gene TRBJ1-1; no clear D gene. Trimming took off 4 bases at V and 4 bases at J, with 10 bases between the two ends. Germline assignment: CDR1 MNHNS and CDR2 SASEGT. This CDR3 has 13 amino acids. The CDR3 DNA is TGTGCCAGCAGTGCAGAGTTTGTCACTGAAGCTTTCTTT. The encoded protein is CASSAEFVTEAFF.

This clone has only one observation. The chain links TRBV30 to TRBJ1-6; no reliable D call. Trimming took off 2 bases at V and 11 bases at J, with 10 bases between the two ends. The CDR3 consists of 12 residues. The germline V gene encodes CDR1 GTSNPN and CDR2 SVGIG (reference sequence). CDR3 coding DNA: TGTGCCTGGAGTTCTGGCGTACCACCCCTCCACTTT. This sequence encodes CAWSSGVPPLHF.

The CDR3 reads CASRPPVGTDTQYF. CDR3 coding DNA: TGTGCCAGCAGACCCCCCGTTGGCACAGATACGCAGTATTTT. The chain is built from TRBV5-6 and TRBJ2-3; D gene ambiguous. Germline lookup yields CDR1 SGHDT and CDR2 YYEEEE. V was trimmed by 5 bases and J by 1 base, leaving 11 bases between them. CDR3 size: 14 residues. Combining the CDR3 with reference TRBV5-6 and TRBJ2-3 gives the whole variable domain DAGVTQSPTHLIKTRGQQVTLRCSPKSGHDTVSWYQQALGQGPQFIFQYYEEEERQRGNFPDRFSGHQFPNYSSELNVNALLLGDSALYLCASRPPVGTDTQYFGPGTRLTVL.

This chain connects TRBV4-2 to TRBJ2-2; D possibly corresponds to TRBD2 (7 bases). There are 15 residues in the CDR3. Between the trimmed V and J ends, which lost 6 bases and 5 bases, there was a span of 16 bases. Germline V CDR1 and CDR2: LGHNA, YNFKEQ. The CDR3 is CASRGRGAGTGELFF. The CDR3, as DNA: TGTGCCAGCAGGGGACGGGGGGCGGGAACCGGGGAGCTGTTTTTT.

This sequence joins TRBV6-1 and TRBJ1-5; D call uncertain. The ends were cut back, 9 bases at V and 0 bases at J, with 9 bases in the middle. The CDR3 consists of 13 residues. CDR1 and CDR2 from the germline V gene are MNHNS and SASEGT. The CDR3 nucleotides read TGTGCCAGTCAACCCCATAGCAATCAGCCCCAGCATTTT. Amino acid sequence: CASQPHSNQPQHF.

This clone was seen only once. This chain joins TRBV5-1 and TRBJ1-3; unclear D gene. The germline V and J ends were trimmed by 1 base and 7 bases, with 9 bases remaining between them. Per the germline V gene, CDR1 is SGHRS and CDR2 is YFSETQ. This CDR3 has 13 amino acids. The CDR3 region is CASSLNLRNTIYF. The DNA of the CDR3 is TGCGCCAGCAGCTTGAACTTGAGGAACACCATATATTTT. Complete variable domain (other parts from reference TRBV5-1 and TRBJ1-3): KAGVTQTPRYLIKTRGQQVTLSCSPISGHRSVSWYQQTPGQGLQFLFEYFSETQRNKGNFPGRFSGRQFSNSRSEMNVSTLELGDSALYLCASSLNLRNTIYFGEGSWLTVV.

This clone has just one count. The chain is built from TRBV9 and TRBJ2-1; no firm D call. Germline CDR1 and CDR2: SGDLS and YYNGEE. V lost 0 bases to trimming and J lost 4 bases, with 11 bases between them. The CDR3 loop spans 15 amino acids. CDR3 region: CASSVGLPTYNEQFF. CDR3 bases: TGTGCCAGCAGCGTAGGGCTTCCGACATACAATGAGCAGTTCTTC.

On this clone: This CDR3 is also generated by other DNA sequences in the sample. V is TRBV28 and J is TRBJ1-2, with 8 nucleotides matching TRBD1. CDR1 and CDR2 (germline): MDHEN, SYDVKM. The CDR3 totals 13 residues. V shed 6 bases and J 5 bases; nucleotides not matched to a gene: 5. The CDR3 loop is CASSPTGGYGYTF. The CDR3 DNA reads TGTGCCAGCAGCCCTACAGGGGGTTATGGCTACACCTTC.

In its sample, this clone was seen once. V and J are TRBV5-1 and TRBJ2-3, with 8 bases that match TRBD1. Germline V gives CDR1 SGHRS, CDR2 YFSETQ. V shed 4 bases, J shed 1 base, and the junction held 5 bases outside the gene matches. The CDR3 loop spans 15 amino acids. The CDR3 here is CASSGTGIGTDTQYF. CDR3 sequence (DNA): TGCGCCAGCAGCGGGACAGGTATTGGCACAGATACGCAGTATTTT.

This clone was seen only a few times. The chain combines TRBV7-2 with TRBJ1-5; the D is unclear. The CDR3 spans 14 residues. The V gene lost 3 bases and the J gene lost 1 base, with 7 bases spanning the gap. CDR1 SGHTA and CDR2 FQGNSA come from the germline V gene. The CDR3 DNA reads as TGTGCCAGCAGCTTCGATGAAAGCAATCAGCCCCAGCATTTT. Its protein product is CASSFDESNQPQHF.

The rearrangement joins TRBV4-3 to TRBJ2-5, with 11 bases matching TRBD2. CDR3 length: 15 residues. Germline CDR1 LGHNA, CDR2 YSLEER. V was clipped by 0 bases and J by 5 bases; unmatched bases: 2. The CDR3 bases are TGCGCCAGCAGCCAAGAGACTAGCGGGATGGAGACCCAGTACTTC. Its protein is CASSQETSGMETQYF.

CDR3 region: CASSLGSGKLFF. The CDR3 nucleotides are TGTGCCAGCAGCTTAGGATCCGGGAAACTGTTTTTT. This chain connects TRBV11-3 to TRBJ1-4; D remains ambiguous. V was shortened by 1 base and J by 11 bases, with 8 bases between the two germline ends. Germline-derived CDR1 and CDR2 are SGHNT and YENEEA. The CDR3 totals 12 residues.

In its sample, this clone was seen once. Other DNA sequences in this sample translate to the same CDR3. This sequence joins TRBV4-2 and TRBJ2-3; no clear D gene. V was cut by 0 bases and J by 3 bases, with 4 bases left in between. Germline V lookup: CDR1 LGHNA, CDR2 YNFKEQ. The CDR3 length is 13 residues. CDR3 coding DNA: TGTGCCAGCAGCCAAGATCGGACAGATACGCAGTATTTT. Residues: CASSQDRTDTQYF.

The CDR3 loop is CASSGTESHYGYTF. DNA for the CDR3: TGTGCCAGCAGCGGTACAGAAAGCCACTATGGCTACACCTTC. V usage is TRBV9 and J usage is TRBJ1-2; D is uncertain. CDR3 length: 14 residues. Germline lookup yields CDR1 SGDLS and CDR2 YYNGEE. Trimming removed 3 bases at V and 3 bases at J, with 12 bases between.

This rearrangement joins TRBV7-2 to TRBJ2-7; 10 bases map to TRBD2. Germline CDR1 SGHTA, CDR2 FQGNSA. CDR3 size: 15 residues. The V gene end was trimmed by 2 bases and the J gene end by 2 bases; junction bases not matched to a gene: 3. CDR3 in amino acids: CASSLSAGGTYEQYF. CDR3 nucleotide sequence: TGTGCCAGCAGCTTATCAGCGGGAGGGACCTACGAGCAGTACTTC.

Here the CDR3 reads CASIIRGQGRKNTEAFF. The CDR3, as DNA: TGTGCCAGTATAATCCGGGGACAGGGTCGGAAGAACACTGAAGCTTTCTTT. V usage is TRBV28 and J usage is TRBJ1-1, with 9 bases identical to TRBD1. The V gene end was trimmed by 9 bases and the J gene end by 1 base; junction bases not matched to a gene: 15. The CDR3 sequence is 17 residues long. Per the germline V gene, CDR1 is MDHEN and CDR2 is SYDVKM.

The CDR3 DNA reads as TGTGCCAGCAGCTTAGACAAGGGACTAGCGGGAGTAACGGCCGGGGAGCTGTTTTTT. Translation gives CASSLDKGLAGVTAGELFF. The chain has TRBV11-3 and TRBJ2-2; 14 nucleotides line up with TRBD2. The V gene end was trimmed by 0 bases and the J gene end by 6 bases; junction bases not matched to a gene: 9. CDR1 is SGHNT, CDR2 YENEEA, per germline. The CDR3 loop spans 19 amino acids.

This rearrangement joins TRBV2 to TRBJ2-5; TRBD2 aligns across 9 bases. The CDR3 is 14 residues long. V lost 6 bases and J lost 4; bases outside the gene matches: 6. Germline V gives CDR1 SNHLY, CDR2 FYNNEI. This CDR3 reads CASSKAGGLETQYF. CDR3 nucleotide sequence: TGTGCCAGCAGCAAAGCGGGAGGCTTAGAGACCCAGTACTTC. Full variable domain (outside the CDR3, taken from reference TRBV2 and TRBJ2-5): EPEVTQTPSHQVTQMGQEVILRCVPISNHLYFYWYRQILGQKVEFLVSFYNNEISEKSEIFDDQFSVERPDGSNFTLKIRSTKLEDSAMYFCASSKAGGLETQYFGPGTRLLVL.

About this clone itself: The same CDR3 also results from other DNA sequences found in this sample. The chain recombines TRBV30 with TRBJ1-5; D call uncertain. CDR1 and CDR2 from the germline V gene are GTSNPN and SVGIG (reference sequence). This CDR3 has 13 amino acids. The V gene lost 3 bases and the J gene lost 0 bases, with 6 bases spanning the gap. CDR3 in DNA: TGTGCCTGGAGCGGTAATAGCAATCAGCCCCAGCATTTT. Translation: CAWSGNSNQPQHF. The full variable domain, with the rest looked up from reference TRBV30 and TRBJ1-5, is SQTIHQWPATLVQPVGSPLSLECTVEGTSNPNLYWYRQAAGRGLQLLFYSVGIGQISSEVPQNLSASRPQDRQFILSSKKLLLSDSGFYLCAWSGNSNQPQHFGDGTRLSIL.